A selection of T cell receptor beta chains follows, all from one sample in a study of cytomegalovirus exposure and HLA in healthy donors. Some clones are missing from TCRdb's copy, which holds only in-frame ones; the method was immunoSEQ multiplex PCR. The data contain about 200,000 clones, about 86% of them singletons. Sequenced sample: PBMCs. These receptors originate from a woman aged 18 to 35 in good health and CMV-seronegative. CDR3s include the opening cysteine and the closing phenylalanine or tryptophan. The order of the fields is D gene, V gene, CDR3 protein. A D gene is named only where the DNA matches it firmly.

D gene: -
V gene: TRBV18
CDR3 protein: CASSPFASGTSYEQYF

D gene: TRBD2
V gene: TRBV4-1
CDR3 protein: CASSQIRGGGSYEQYF

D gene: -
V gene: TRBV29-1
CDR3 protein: CSVGLGVTDTQYF

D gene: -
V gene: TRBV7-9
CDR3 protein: CASSLSGDEQFF

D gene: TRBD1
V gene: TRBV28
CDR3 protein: CASHPSRAGGIYEQYF

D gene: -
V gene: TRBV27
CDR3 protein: CASSLSGGSQEKLFF

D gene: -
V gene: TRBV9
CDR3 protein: CASSVGVGRQAYTEAFF

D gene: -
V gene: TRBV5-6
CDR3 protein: CASSPGVQETQYF

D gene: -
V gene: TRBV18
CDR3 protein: CASSPAGTSYEQYF

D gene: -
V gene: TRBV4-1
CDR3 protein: CASSHPQASGNTIYF

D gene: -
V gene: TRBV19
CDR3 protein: CASSVGANYGYTF

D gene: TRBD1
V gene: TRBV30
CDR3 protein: CAWSVRTGYRYEQYF

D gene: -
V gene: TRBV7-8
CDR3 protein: CASRQTTGFTDTQYF

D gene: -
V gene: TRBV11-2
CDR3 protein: CASSLLGRVTEAFF

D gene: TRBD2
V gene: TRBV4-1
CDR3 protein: CASSPISGSLYEQYF

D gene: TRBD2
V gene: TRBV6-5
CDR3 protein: CASSRTSYNEQFF

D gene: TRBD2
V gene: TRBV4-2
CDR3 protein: CASSQGGGRAYNEQFF

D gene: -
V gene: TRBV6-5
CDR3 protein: CASSAGHLRTGELFF

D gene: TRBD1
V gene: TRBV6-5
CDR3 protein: CASSRDRSYGYTF

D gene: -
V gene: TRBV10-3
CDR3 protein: CAIGAYTYEQYF

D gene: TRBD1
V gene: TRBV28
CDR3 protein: CASSTDREDYGYTF

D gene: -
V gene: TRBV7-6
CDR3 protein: CASSRDFTTAQYF

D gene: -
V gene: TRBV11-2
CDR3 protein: CASSLVLGAVYEQYF

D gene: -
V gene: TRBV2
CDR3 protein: CASGAGVRYGYTF

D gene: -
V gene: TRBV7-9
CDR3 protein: CASSLDARWSSYNEQFF

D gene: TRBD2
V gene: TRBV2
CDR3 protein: CASSASGSGVDTQYF

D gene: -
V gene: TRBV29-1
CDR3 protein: CSVEAYYKTQYF

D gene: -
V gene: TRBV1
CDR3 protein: CTSSQGGCGKTGELFF

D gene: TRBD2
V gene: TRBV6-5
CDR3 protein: CASSYTSGSSTDTQYF

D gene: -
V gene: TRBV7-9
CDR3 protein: CASSLAGALNYGYTF

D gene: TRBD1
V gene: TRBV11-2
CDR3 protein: CASSYPGTGTREQYF

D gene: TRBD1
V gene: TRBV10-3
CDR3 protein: CAISESTGAEKLFF

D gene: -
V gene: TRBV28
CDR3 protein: CASSFTGYEQETQYF

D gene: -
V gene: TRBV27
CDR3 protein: CASSSRPGVGNQPQHF

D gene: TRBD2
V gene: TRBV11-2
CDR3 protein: CASSLRGLAGGELFF

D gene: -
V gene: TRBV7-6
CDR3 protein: CASSTGVMSYTF

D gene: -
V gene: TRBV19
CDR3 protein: CASSHRRAGQETQYF

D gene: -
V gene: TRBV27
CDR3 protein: CASSSLPVAGELFF

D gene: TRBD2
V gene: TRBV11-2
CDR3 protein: CASSLGRAVGGYEQFF

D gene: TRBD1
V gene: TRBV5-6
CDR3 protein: CASSTLRTGGLGYTF

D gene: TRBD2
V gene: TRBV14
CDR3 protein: CASSRSSGGSSYEQYF

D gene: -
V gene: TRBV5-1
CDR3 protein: CASSSGTHPYQETQYF

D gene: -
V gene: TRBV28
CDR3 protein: CASSSQGRVDYNEQFF

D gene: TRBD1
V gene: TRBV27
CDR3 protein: CASSLSSGGDYGYTF

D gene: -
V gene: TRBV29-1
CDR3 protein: CSVAWEGGMNTEAFF

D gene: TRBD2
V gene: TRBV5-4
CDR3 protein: CASSSQGGLLAKNIQYF

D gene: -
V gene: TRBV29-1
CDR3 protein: CSVSGDSYEQYF

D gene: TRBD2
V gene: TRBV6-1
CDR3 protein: CASSEGRLSGSSYNEQFF